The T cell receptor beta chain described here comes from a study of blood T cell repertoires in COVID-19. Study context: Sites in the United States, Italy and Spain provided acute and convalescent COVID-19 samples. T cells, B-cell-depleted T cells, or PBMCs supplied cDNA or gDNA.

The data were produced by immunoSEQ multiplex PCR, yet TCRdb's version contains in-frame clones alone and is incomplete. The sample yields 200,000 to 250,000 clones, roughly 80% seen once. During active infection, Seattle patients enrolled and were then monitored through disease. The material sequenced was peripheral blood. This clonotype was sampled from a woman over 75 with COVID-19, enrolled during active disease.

The CDR3 loop reads CASSEQNYGYTF. CDR3 nucleotides: TGTGCCAGCAGTGAACAGAACTATGGCTACACCTTC. V is TRBV2 and J is TRBJ1-2; D remains ambiguous. V lost 2 bases, J lost 2 bases, and 3 bases lay in between. This CDR3 has 12 residues. Germline V gene data show CDR1 as SNHLY and CDR2 as FYNNEI.